This entry describes one T cell receptor (beta chain). The sample is drawn from a study of blood T cell repertoires in COVID-19. Background on the study: Donors in the United States, Italy and Spain gave samples during acute or convalescent COVID-19. The analysed material was cDNA or gDNA that came from T cells, B-cell-depleted T cells, or PBMCs.

The trim removed 6 bases at V and 5 bases at J, leaving 6 bases unmatched. In germline, CDR1 is GTSNPN, CDR2 SVGIG (reference sequence). The CDR3 extends over 13 amino acids. Libraries were prepared by immunoSEQ multiplex PCR; TCRdb keeps only in-frame clonotypes and omits some of them. The sample contains over 350,000 clones, about nine tenths of which appear only once. The TCR was taken from a young woman with active or convalescent COVID-19. The chain is built from TRBV30 and TRBJ1-4; 7 bases map to TRBD1. Input material: peripheral blood. CDR3 loop: CACAGQWNEKLFF. The CDR3 DNA follows: TGTGCCTGCGCGGGACAGTGGAATGAAAAACTGTTTTTT.